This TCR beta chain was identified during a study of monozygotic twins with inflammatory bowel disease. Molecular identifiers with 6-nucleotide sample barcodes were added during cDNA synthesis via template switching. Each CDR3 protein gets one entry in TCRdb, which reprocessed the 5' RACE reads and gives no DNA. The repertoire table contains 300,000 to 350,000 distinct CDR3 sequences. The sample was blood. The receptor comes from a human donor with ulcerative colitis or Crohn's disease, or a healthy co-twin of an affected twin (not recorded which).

CDR3 in amino acids: CASSFGRDVYNEQFF. The V gene is TRBV27, the J gene TRBJ2-1; checking the TCRdb D call of TRBD1 is not possible without DNA. CDR3 length equals 15 residues. Germline assignment: CDR1 MNHEY and CDR2 SMNVEV (reference sequence).